A selection of T cell receptor beta chains follows, all from one sample in a study of metastatic and nonmetastatic thyroid tumors. TCRdb re-processed the PCR reads through MiXCR. Of over 15,000 clones listed, 31% are singletons. The sample consisted of blood. These receptors all come from a female donor with papillary thyroid cancer or a benign thyroid nodule (not recorded which). Some clones in this sample may be carry-over from other donors' samples. Both conserved end residues are part of each CDR3. A D gene is named only where the DNA matches it firmly. Clone size is given for some rows only: seen once, a few or many times, or a class if the clone is expanded.

V gene	J gene	clone size	D gene	CDR3 protein	CDR3 DNA
TRBV12-3/TRBV12-4	TRBJ2-1	medium-sized	TRBD1	CASSVETGTVYNEQFF	TGTGCCAGCAGTGTTGAGACCGGGACAGTCTACAATGAGCAGTTCTTC
TRBV10-3	TRBJ2-2	-	-	CAISESSGGTNTGELFF	TGTGCCATCAGTGAGTCTAGTGGCGGGACCAATACCGGGGAGCTGTTTTTT
TRBV2	TRBJ2-6	-	TRBD1	CASRQGSANSGANVLTF	TGTGCCAGCCGACAGGGATCAGCTAACTCTGGGGCCAACGTCCTGACTTTC
TRBV20-1	TRBJ2-3	medium-sized	TRBD2	CSARWGGTSTDTQYF	TGCAGTGCTAGATGGGGAGGGACGAGCACAGATACGCAGTATTTT
TRBV20-1	TRBJ1-2	many	-	CSAREEYNSFGYTF	TGCAGTGCTAGAGAGGAGTACAACTCATTTGGCTACACCTTC
TRBV7-2	TRBJ2-7	-	-	CASSLIGTTYEQYF	TGTGCCAGCAGCTTAATCGGCACAACCTACGAGCAGTACTTC
TRBV12-3/TRBV12-4	TRBJ1-1	medium-sized	-	CASSSWTVNTEAFF	TGTGCCAGCAGTTCCTGGACTGTGAACACTGAAGCTTTCTTT
TRBV11-2	TRBJ1-2	many	-	CASNLVPRQANYGYTF	TGTGCCAGCAACCTAGTCCCACGACAGGCTAACTATGGCTACACCTTC
TRBV6-1	TRBJ2-1	-	-	CASSTVIVNEQFF	TGTGCCAGCAGTACCGTGATAGTCAATGAGCAGTTCTTC
TRBV4-1	TRBJ2-7	-	-	CASSPLGLGGSFYEQYF	TGCGCCAGCAGCCCCCTAGGACTCGGCGGCAGTTTCTACGAGCAGTACTTC
TRBV5-1	TRBJ1-2	-	-	CASSSGSKTQDGYTF	TGCGCCAGCAGCTCGGGTTCTAAGACCCAGGATGGCTACACCTTC
TRBV4-3	TRBJ2-7	many	-	CASSQDPDTLIYEQYF	TGCGCCAGCAGCCAAGATCCAGACACGCTGATCTACGAGCAGTACTTC
TRBV12-3/TRBV12-4	TRBJ2-7	medium-sized	-	CASTSGAGERQYF	TGTGCCAGCACCTCGGGGGCAGGTGAAAGGCAGTACTTC
TRBV6-2/TRBV6-3	TRBJ2-5	many	-	CASSYHPPRETQYF	TGTGCCAGCAGTTACCACCCTCCTCGGGAGACCCAGTACTTC
TRBV24-1	TRBJ2-3	medium-sized	-	CATSDLQVGNTDTQYF	TGTGCCACCAGTGATTTGCAGGTGGGGAACACAGATACGCAGTATTTT
TRBV11-2	TRBJ2-7	-	TRBD2	CASSLDLTSGSPYEQYF	TGTGCCAGCAGCTTAGACTTAACTAGCGGGAGTCCCTACGAGCAGTACTTC
TRBV5-1	TRBJ2-7	-	TRBD1	CASSRISDRAGEQYF	TGCGCCAGCAGCCGGATTTCGGACAGGGCAGGTGAGCAGTACTTC
TRBV13	TRBJ1-2	many	-	CASSPPLAQYANYGYTF	TGTGCCAGCTCACCCCCCCTCGCACAATATGCGAACTATGGCTACACCTTC
TRBV27	TRBJ2-3	many	-	CASSWNPMGTDTQYF	TGTGCCAGCAGTTGGAACCCTATGGGGACAGATACGCAGTATTTT
TRBV19	TRBJ2-7	-	-	CASSGPGGEQYF	TGTGCCAGTAGTGGTCCTGGAGGGGAGCAGTACTTC
TRBV4-3	TRBJ2-2	medium-sized	TRBD2	CASSQDPAGANTGELFF	TGCGCCAGCAGCCAAGATCCGGCGGGGGCGAACACCGGGGAGCTGTTTTTT
TRBV7-8	TRBJ2-3	-	-	CASSPKTTTSTDTQYF	TGTGCCAGCAGCCCAAAGACAACCACTAGCACAGATACGCAGTATTTT
TRBV2	TRBJ2-5	many	TRBD1	CASSATGGRQETQYF	TGTGCCAGCAGCGCGACAGGGGGGCGGCAAGAGACCCAGTACTTC
TRBV12-3/TRBV12-4	TRBJ2-7	-	-	CASSTQGSEQYF	TGTGCCAGCAGTACACAGGGTAGCGAGCAGTACTTC
TRBV30	TRBJ1-3	-	-	CAWHNSGNTIYF	TGTGCCTGGCACAACTCTGGAAACACCATATATTTT
TRBV19	TRBJ2-4	-	-	CASSIASSLAKNIQYF	TGTGCCAGTAGTATAGCGTCTAGCCTGGCCAAAAACATTCAGTACTTC
TRBV5-1	TRBJ2-2	many	TRBD1	CASSPGTGDTGELFF	TGCGCCAGCAGCCCCGGGACAGGGGACACCGGGGAGCTGTTTTTT
TRBV11-2	TRBJ2-1	-	-	CASSHSEGLFDEQFF	TGTGCCAGCAGCCACTCAGAGGGGTTGTTTGATGAGCAGTTCTTC
TRBV6-4	TRBJ2-2	-	TRBD2	CASSDGTSGGANTGELFF	TGTGCCAGCAGTGACGGGACTAGCGGGGGGGCGAACACCGGGGAGCTGTTTTTT
TRBV20-1	TRBJ2-1	-	TRBD2	CSAQLAGGDSNEQFF	TGCAGTGCACAACTAGCGGGTGGCGATTCGAATGAGCAGTTCTTC
TRBV27	TRBJ2-7	few	-	CASSAKTGTSEQYF	TGTGCCAGCAGTGCCAAGACAGGAACTAGCGAGCAGTACTTC
TRBV30	TRBJ2-7	-	-	CAGSQISSEQYF	TGTGCCGGGTCCCAGATCTCGAGCGAGCAGTACTTC
TRBV2	TRBJ1-2	many	-	CASSRDPPGDYGYTF	TGTGCCAGCAGCCGGGACCCCCCCGGGGACTATGGCTACACCTTC
TRBV11-2	TRBJ1-3	medium-sized	-	CASSLGGSGNTIYF	TGTGCCAGCAGCTTGGGGGGGTCGGGAAACACCATATATTTT
TRBV24-1	TRBJ1-1	medium-sized	TRBD1	CATSDSSGGDEAFF	TGTGCCACCAGTGATAGTTCAGGGGGTGATGAAGCTTTCTTT
TRBV20-1	TRBJ2-7	medium-sized	-	CSARHFGTHEQYF	TGCAGTGCTAGACATTTCGGGACTCACGAGCAGTACTTC
TRBV7-3	TRBJ2-3	-	-	CASSLKGGTDTQYF	TGTGCCAGCAGCTTGAAAGGGGGAACAGATACGCAGTATTTT
TRBV25-1	TRBJ1-1	-	-	CASSESRFGAFF	TGTGCCAGCAGTGAATCGAGATTCGGGGCTTTCTTT
TRBV6-2/TRBV6-3	TRBJ2-7	-	-	CASGSRAQGEQYF	TGTGCCAGCGGCTCGAGGGCCCAAGGTGAGCAGTACTTC
TRBV20-1	TRBJ1-1	-	-	CSARDFEGLNTEAFF	TGCAGTGCTAGAGATTTCGAGGGATTGAACACTGAAGCTTTCTTT
TRBV7-9	TRBJ2-2	many	-	CASSLTAASGELFF	TGTGCCAGCAGCTTAACGGCTGCCTCCGGGGAGCTGTTTTTT
TRBV3-1	TRBJ1-1	-	-	CACQGESEAFF	TGTGCCTGTCAGGGCGAGTCTGAAGCTTTCTTT
TRBV7-6	TRBJ1-5	-	-	CASSLSSSGGGTDTQHF	TGTGCCAGCAGCTTAAGTTCTAGCGGGGGGGGCACAGATACGCAGCATTTT
TRBV2	TRBJ1-4	many	-	CASSGPKEGGLSEKLFF	TGTGCCAGCAGCGGCCCAAAGGAAGGCGGTCTAAGTGAAAAACTGTTTTTT
TRBV19	TRBJ2-3	-	-	CASSKTVRVGTDTQYF	TGTGCCAGTAGCAAAACCGTAAGAGTGGGGACAGATACGCAGTATTTT
TRBV18	TRBJ2-2	once	-	CASSPTHPDLTGELFF	TGTGCCAGCTCACCTACACACCCCGACCTCACCGGGGAGCTGTTTTTT
TRBV7-8	TRBJ2-7	few	-	CASSLGNEQYF	TGTGCCAGCAGCTTAGGAAACGAGCAGTACTTC
TRBV19	TRBJ2-1	medium-sized	-	CASSRENEQFF	TGTGCCAGTAGTCGGGAGAATGAGCAGTTCTTC
TRBV30	TRBJ1-5	medium-sized	-	CAWSVKGNQPQHF	TGTGCCTGGAGTGTAAAAGGCAATCAGCCCCAGCATTTT
TRBV24-1	TRBJ2-5	-	-	CATRPPVGENQYF	TGTGCCACCAGGCCACCAGTCGGGGAGAACCAGTACTTC
TRBV27	TRBJ2-7	-	-	CASSSGTDRYEQYF	TGTGCCAGCAGTAGCGGGACGGACAGATACGAGCAGTACTTC